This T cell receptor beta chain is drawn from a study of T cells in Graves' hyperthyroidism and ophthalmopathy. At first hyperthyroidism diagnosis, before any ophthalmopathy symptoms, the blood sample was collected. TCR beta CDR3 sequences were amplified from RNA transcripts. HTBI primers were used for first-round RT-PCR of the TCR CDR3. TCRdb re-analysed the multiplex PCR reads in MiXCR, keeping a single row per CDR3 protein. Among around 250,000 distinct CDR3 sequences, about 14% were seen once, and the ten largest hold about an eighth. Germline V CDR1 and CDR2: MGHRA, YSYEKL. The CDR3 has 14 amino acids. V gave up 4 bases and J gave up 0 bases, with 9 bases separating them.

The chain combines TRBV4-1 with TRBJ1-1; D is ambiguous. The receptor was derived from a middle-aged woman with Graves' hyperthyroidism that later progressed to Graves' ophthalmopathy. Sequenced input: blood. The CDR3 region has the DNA TGCGCCAGCAGCCGGAGGGTGCTGAACACTGAAGCTTTCTTT. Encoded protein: CASSRRVLNTEAFF.